This T cell receptor (beta chain) was identified in a study of cytomegalovirus exposure and HLA in healthy donors (TCRdb year 2017). Regarding the study in general: In an earlier analysis of 587 of the donors, around 290 Gb of sequence data and 100 million or so unique TCR beta sequences from approximately 180 million T cells were reported. Donor age, sex, ethnicity and CMV serostatus were compiled alongside the repertoire data. An earlier analysis of some 500 of the donors applied high-throughput TCR beta sequencing to assess whether each TCR beta V gene segment acted as functional or pseudogenic. A later genetic analysis used genome-wide SNP genotypes for about 60% of the roughly 700 donors, treating that subset as a discovery cohort. Among under 450 genotyped donors of the cohort, an average of 235,054 unique TCR beta nucleotide sequences were sequenced per donor, about a sixth of them non-productive. Among the roughly 400 genotyped donors, approximately 77% belonged to the genetic ancestry cluster associated with self-reported Caucasian donors. Roughly 5 DR-DQ haplotypes were treated as single units for association and clustering because of strong linkage in the cohort. The number of donors typed differed by locus, with 629-630 for A, B, C, DRB1 and DQB1, roughly 520 for DQA1, some 570 for DPA1, and around 450 for DPB1. A later analysis re-examined previously published TCR beta repertoires from 500 to 700 donors and added high-resolution HLA genotyping to investigate patterns of TCR occurrence. All discovery cohort repertoires had been generated using a single sequencing platform. The aim of the study was to test whether cataloging public T cell receptors could identify signatures of past pathogen exposure. The T cell repertoires of 700 or so subjects were profiled by immunosequencing and related to cytomegalovirus serostatus. An early release that covered approximately 600 HLA-typed donors contained approximately 300 gigabases of sequencing data and tens of millions of unique TCR sequences. HLA typing covered class I and class II loci at four-digit resolution. In addition to the first cohort of approximately 650 subjects, a separate validation cohort of 120 different subjects was used. To predict cytomegalovirus infection status, the study combined high-throughput TCR immunosequencing, statistical association of individual TCRs with disease status, and machine learning. Rather than using new phenotypic data, the later analysis identified candidate immune exposures from TCR beta sequences and from how often those sequences occurred across donors.

On this clone: What this receptor recognizes is not known. One base away there is no much larger clone; base qualities are not given.

The investigation overall reported the following: Some IMGT-functional V segments, including TRBV6-2 and TRBV6-3, could not be distinguished by the 87-base-pair reads and were therefore excluded. Most CMV-associated TCR beta chains appeared to be HLA-restricted in a later analysis, and the HLA associations seemed to be driven largely by CMV exposure. A few of the identified cytomegalovirus-associated TCR beta chains were confirmed in vitro to be specific for cytomegalovirus antigens. A later analysis found that HLA-associated TCR beta chains were more clonally expanded and had lower generation probabilities than equally common non-associated chains. The authors suggested that the approach could potentially be extended to other disease states and immunological phenotypes. In a later analysis, some 17,000 TCR beta sequences were associated with specific HLA alleles at a false discovery rate of 0.05. CMV serostatus was the only immune exposure information available for the cohort. According to a later genetic analysis, donors in an Asian-associated ancestry cluster had fewer N-insertions in productive TCRs than the approximately 700-donor mean. Linkage disequilibrium might explain the correlated functional status among segregating V segments, but an unknown experimental factor could not be excluded. An earlier analysis of some 560 of the donors showed that most TCR beta V segments appeared in productive rearrangements either about 87% or about 30% of the time, which broadly matched IMGT annotations. A further reported finding was that TCR beta sequences accurately predicted the HLA-A and HLA-B alleles for most subjects in the first cohort. In a later analysis, several top co-occurrence clusters were reported to appear linked to parvovirus B19, influenza, CMV and Epstein-Barr virus. Sequencing depth was assumed to be roughly uniform across donors in the presence/absence analyses, though that assumption may not hold. Because some donors lacked HLA typing at each locus, the association tests relied only on the typed subset. In both the original and validation cohorts, the classifier was reported to diagnose cytomegalovirus status with high specificity and sensitivity. The cohort was sequenced for TCR beta chains only, and without alpha or paired-chain data the features that could be detected were limited. Some 15 rarely observed V segments, including chromosome 9 orphons, were excluded from the earlier analysis of almost 600 of the donors because counts were too low. A later analysis found that TCR association rates varied across HLA loci, with DRB1 alleles showing the most associated TCRs and HLA-C alleles the fewest. When HLA alleles, especially DR and DQ, strongly co-occurred, attributing TCR associations to individual alleles was difficult. A cluster of highly shared sequence variants was judged likely to represent a technical artifact of the sequencing pipeline. The study listed approximately 150 TCR beta chains as associated with cytomegalovirus. Most TCR sequences were observed very rarely across donors, whereas some public TCRs were present in many individuals. A later genetic analysis associated a missense DCLRE1C variant with V-gene and J-gene trimming of TCR beta chains, and an independent cohort replicated the association.

The cohort was made up of approximately 670 healthy bone marrow donors. Cohort members were all nominally healthy when sampled, although unrecorded immune exposures were likely present. The donor tested CMV seronegative and was one of the 352 seronegative cohort members. A peripheral blood sample was provided by each donor, and peripheral blood mononuclear cells were used for TCR beta sequencing. Genomic DNA extraction from the blood cell samples was performed with the Qiagen DNeasy Blood Extraction Kit. To prepare the library, the immunoSEQ multiplex PCR assay was applied. For the multiplex PCR, a mixture combining 60 forward primers for TCR Vbeta segments and 13 reverse primers for TCR Jbeta segments was used. The CDR3 region of rearranged TCR beta genes was amplified from genomic DNA by a multiplex PCR assay. Amplified TCR beta libraries were sequenced as 87-base-pair reads on the Illumina HiSeq System. In the source study's methods: A later analysis tallied roughly 80 million unique TCR beta chains across the approximately 670 repertoires, and about 10 million of those chains were shared by two or more donors. Raw reads were error-corrected and collapsed into unique sequences by a nearest-neighbor algorithm in which closely related sequences were merged to remove PCR and sequencing errors. CDR3 sequences were aligned to IMGT reference sequences to assign V, D and J gene segments. For a sequence to be retained, at least a six-nucleotide match to both a V gene segment and a J gene segment was required. A rearrangement counted as productive if the CDR3 had no stop codons and remained in frame with V and J, and every other rearrangement counted as non-productive. Following IMGT convention, CDR3 was defined as the stretch from the second conserved V-encoded cysteine to the conserved J-encoded phenylalanine. In an earlier analysis of approximately 500 of the donors, sequences lacking an unambiguous match to a single V gene segment were excluded. In an earlier analysis of several hundred of the donors, a V segment was called functional when productive rearrangements were above 56.7%, and segregating when the standard deviation between donors exceeded 5%. To diagnose cytomegalovirus status from the catalog of TCR beta chain sequences, a statistical classification framework was built. A later analysis assigned V and J genes by comparing TCR nucleotide sequences with IMGT/GENE-DB human TR gene sequences. Using the TCRdist pipeline, a later analysis assigned CDR3 sequences along with most-parsimonious VDJ recombination scenarios. In a later analysis, each TCR beta chain was defined by its CDR3 amino acid sequence together with its V-gene family, and reads without a unique V-gene family were excluded. As a way to deal with suspected cross-contamination and a sequencing artifact, a later analysis dropped 450 to 700 nucleotide sequences that were highly shared and had low generation probability. For each public chain, a later analysis derived a clonal expansion index from normalized ranks of inferred template counts within each repertoire. A later analysis computed generation probabilities with a VDJ recombination model fitted to out-of-frame rearrangements, and checked the results against IGoR. In a later analysis, hypergeometric tests were used to score TCR-TCR, TCR-HLA and TCR-CMV co-occurrence, with a repertoire-size bias correction applied to TCR pairs. To estimate false discovery rates, a later analysis permuted the HLA or CMV assignments 20 times. In a later analysis, co-occurring TCRs were grouped using DBSCAN, and TCRdist sequence similarity was added for clustering within HLA-allele-positive subsets. Repertoires with fewer than 30,000 or more than 120,000 public chains were left out of co-occurrence clustering, as were a few repertoires with anomalous nucleotide sharing. TCRdb obtained this table from immuneACCESS and retained in-frame rearrangements with V and J assigned. These tables miss some clones; where compared with another copy, unresolved V genes account for less than half of the shortfall, and the remainder is unexplained. Clone size and V and J calls were adopted from that table, with D and trimming inferred from the DNA. In all, the sample holds over 45,000 clones, and about 83% of those were seen once. The top ten clonotypes cover around 4.1% of the sample.

Its CDR3 holds 18 amino acids, cysteine through phenylalanine. The CDR3 DNA has 54 bases and is translated from base 1. V trim: 3 bases; J trim: 9 bases; unmatched bases: 18. According to the germline V gene, CDR1 reads SGHTA and CDR2 reads FQGNSA. The sequence is built from TRBV7-2 and TRBJ2-1; a stretch of 9 junction bases matches TRBD2. The sample taken for sequencing was PBMCs. This clonotype was obtained from a young man in good health and CMV-seronegative. The CDR3 protein: CASSFLAGYALGNGEQFF. The DNA sequence is TGTGCCAGCAGCTTCCTAGCGGGATACGCCCTAGGAAATGGTGAGCAGTTCTTC.